A single sample gave rise to the 8 T cell receptor beta chains below, sequenced in a study of cytomegalovirus exposure and HLA in healthy donors. Primers for the PCR totalled 60 Vbeta and 13 Jbeta. Measured with immunoSEQ multiplex PCR; TCRdb has only the in-frame clones, and not every one. The repertoire holds some 59,000 clones, with under 90% as singletons. Sequenced: PBMCs. These receptors originate from a woman under 30 in good health and CMV-seronegative.

As DNA, the CDR3 is TGCGCCAGCAGCTCGGACGGACAGGGGGCTTGGAATGAGCAGTTCTTC. It specifies CASSSDGQGAWNEQFF. The chain combines TRBV5-1 with TRBJ2-1, with 11 bases fitting TRBD1. V lost 3 bases to trimming and J lost 7 bases; unmatched junction nucleotides: 9. From germline, CDR1 is SGHRS and CDR2 YFSETQ. The CDR3 consists of 16 residues.

The genes are TRBV20-1 and TRBJ2-3; possibly TRBD2 for D (7 bases). The germline V gene encodes CDR1 DFQATT and CDR2 SNEGSKA (reference sequence). Trimming removed 7 bases at V and 10 bases at J, with 15 bases between. The CDR3 loop spans 11 amino acids. The CDR3: CSEGGAGSQYF. The CDR3 coding sequence is TGCAGTGAGGGGGGGGCCGGCTCGCAGTATTTT.

The CDR3 here is CATTGLAGHEQYF. The DNA of the CDR3 is TGTGCCACGACGGGACTAGCGGGCCACGAGCAGTACTTC. The chain couples TRBV28 to TRBJ2-7; 12 bases fit TRBD2. After removal of 10 bases from V and 5 bases from J, the junction contained 6 bases not matched to a gene. Germline V lookup: CDR1 MDHEN, CDR2 SYDVKM. The CDR3 totals 13 residues.

A word on this clone: The same CDR3 is also encoded by other DNA sequences in this sample. V and J are TRBV27 and TRBJ2-7; 7 nucleotides line up with TRBD1. With 5 bases clipped from V and 2 bases from J, the junction kept 6 bases outside the gene matches. CDR1 is MNHEY and CDR2 is SMNVEV in the germline V gene (reference sequence). CDR3 length: 14 residues. In DNA form, the CDR3 reads TGTGCCAGCAGTCCTCGGACAGGACCCTACGAGCAGTACTTC. As protein: CASSPRTGPYEQYF.

The sample holds a few counts of this clone. The rearrangement uses TRBV2 and TRBJ2-1; D is perhaps TRBD1 (5 bases). V lost 3 bases, J lost 2 bases, and 8 bases lay in between. Looked up from germline, CDR1 is SNHLY and CDR2 is FYNNEI. This CDR3 region has 14 residues. The CDR3 DNA reads as TGTGCCAGCAGTGACACAGGTACCTACAATGAGCAGTTCTTC. Translated, it gives CASSDTGTYNEQFF.

This sequence joins TRBV7-3 and TRBJ2-1, with TRBD1 matching over 11 bases. V was pared by 5 bases and J by 5 bases, with 5 bases of the junction left unmatched. There are 15 residues in the CDR3. Germline values: CDR1 SGHTA, CDR2 FQGTGA. The CDR3 region is CASSPRTGGNNEQFF. The CDR3 nucleotides are TGTGCCAGCAGCCCCAGGACAGGGGGCAACAATGAGCAGTTCTTC.

The genes are TRBV5-4 and TRBJ1-4, with 9 nucleotides matching TRBD1. V lost 1 base, J lost 7 bases, and 5 bases stayed unmatched. The CDR3 has 15 residues. Germline lookup yields CDR1 SGHNT and CDR2 YYREEE (reference sequence). CDR3 region: CASSLNRGRGEKLFF. The CDR3 coding sequence is TGTGCCAGCAGCTTGAACAGGGGGCGCGGTGAAAAACTGTTTTTT.

This clone has only a few counts. The chain has TRBV19 and TRBJ1-5; D is ambiguous. The ends were cut back, 6 bases at V and 8 bases at J, with 11 bases in the middle. The CDR3 consists of 12 residues. CDR1 LNHDA and CDR2 SQIVND come from the germline V gene (reference sequence). The CDR3 sequence is CASRAGDEPQHF. As DNA, the CDR3 is TGTGCCAGTAGGGCGGGAGACGAGCCCCAGCATTTT.